Each of the 24 T cell receptor beta chains below was sequenced from the same sample in a study of blood T cell repertoires in COVID-19. Assay: immunoSEQ multiplex PCR; the TCRdb copy retains only in-frame clones and omits some. The sample lists 250,000 to 350,000 clones; 87% were seen once. The specimen sequenced was peripheral blood. The receptor set was obtained from a man between 18 and 29 years old with active or convalescent COVID-19.

The chain links TRBV21-1 to TRBJ2-6; the table's TRBD1 call for D was not verified on the DNA. TRBV21-1 is recorded as a pseudogene. This CDR3 contains 19 residues. CDR3 loop: CASSPGLRDIPSGANVLTF. The CDR3 DNA reads as TGTGCCAGCAGCCCCGGCCTCCGGGACATACCCTCTGGGGCCAACGTCCTGACTTTC.

The table lists this clone with a count of one. The gene calls are TRBV11-2 and TRBJ1-2, with TRBD1 matching over 7 bases. V lost 5 bases and J lost 2; bases outside the gene matches: 2. Germline CDR1 and CDR2: SGHAT and FQNNGV. This CDR3 region has 13 residues. In DNA form, the CDR3 reads TGTGCCAGCAGCCCGGACAGGAACTATGGCTACACCTTC. This gives the protein CASSPDRNYGYTF.

This sequence joins TRBV27 and TRBJ1-1; 8 bases fit TRBD1. CDR3 length: 13 amino acids. Unmatched junction bases numbered 5, after V lost 3 bases and J lost 8 bases. Germline values: CDR1 MNHEY, CDR2 SMNVEV (reference sequence). The CDR3: CASSFLDREEAFF. The CDR3 region has the DNA TGTGCCAGCAGTTTCTTGGACAGGGAGGAAGCTTTCTTT.

V usage is TRBV27 and J usage is TRBJ1-5; D not resolved. Germline V gives CDR1 MNHEY, CDR2 SMNVEV (reference sequence). V lost 3 bases and J 3 bases, leaving 6 bases between the germline ends. There are 13 residues in the CDR3. The CDR3 DNA sequence: TGTGCCAGCAGTTTCTTTTTCAATCAGCCCCAGCATTTT. Its protein product is CASSFFFNQPQHF.

CDR3 sequence reads: CASSLPGTSGRVREQYF. CDR3 DNA: TGTGCCAGCAGTTTACCCGGAACTAGCGGGAGGGTCCGCGAGCAGTACTTC. The chain uses TRBV28 and TRBJ2-7; 13 positions agree with TRBD2. The CDR3 consists of 17 residues. Germline assignment: CDR1 MDHEN and CDR2 SYDVKM. J lost 6 bases, V lost 2 bases, and 10 bases had no gene match.

The sample holds a few counts of this clone. V and J are TRBV27 and TRBJ2-1; a weak D match, TRBD1 (5 bases). The CDR3 runs 16 residues. The germline V and J ends were trimmed by 5 bases and 0 bases, with 14 bases remaining between them. CDR1 and CDR2 (germline): MNHEY, SMNVEV (reference sequence). DNA for the CDR3: TGTGCCAGCAGTAGACAGACTCGAAGCTCCTACAATGAGCAGTTCTTC. This translates into CASSRQTRSSYNEQFF.

This clone was recorded once. The chain is built from TRBV4-3 and TRBJ2-7; perhaps TRBD1 as D (6 bases). Deletions cut 0 bases from V and 4 bases from J, with 10 bases between. The CDR3 consists of 14 residues. Looked up from germline, CDR1 is LGHNA and CDR2 is YSLEER. The CDR3, as DNA: TGCGCCAGCAGCCAAGACAGGGGCCCGTACGAGCAGTACTTC. This gives the protein CASSQDRGPYEQYF.

This chain connects TRBV7-9 to TRBJ1-6; a weak D match, TRBD1 (6 bases). This CDR3 comprises 15 residues. Trimming shortened V by 1 base and J by 5 bases, and 9 bases separated the two germline ends. The germline V gene has CDR1 SEHNR and CDR2 FQNEAQ (reference sequence). The DNA of the CDR3 is TGTGCCAGCAGCTTAGTCAGGGGAGATAATTCACCCCTCCACTTT. It is translated as CASSLVRGDNSPLHF. Complete variable domain (other parts from reference TRBV7-9 and TRBJ1-6): DTGVSQNPRHKITKRGQNVTFRCDPISEHNRLYWYRQTLGQGPEFLTYFQNEAQLEKSRLLSDRFSAERPKGSFSTLEIQRTEQGDSAMYLCASSLVRGDNSPLHFGNGTRLTVT.

This sequence joins TRBV7-2 and TRBJ2-1, with 13 bases matching TRBD2. Germline V lookup: CDR1 SGHTA, CDR2 FQGNSA. The CDR3 is 16 amino acids. V gave up 5 bases and J gave up 10 bases; unmatched junction bases: 11. CDR3 bases: TGTGCCAGCAGCCCCCAAGGGACTAGCGGGAAGCAAGAGCAGTTCTTC. It yields the protein CASSPQGTSGKQEQFF.

The rearrangement uses TRBV27 and TRBJ2-1, with 7 bases aligning to TRBD2. The CDR3 runs to 15 residues. Germline V CDR1 and CDR2: MNHEY, SMNVEV (reference sequence). After removal of 0 bases from V and 8 bases from J, the junction contained 7 bases not matched to a gene. The chain's CDR3 is CASSLSGGGWDEQFF. For the CDR3, the DNA is TGTGCCAGCAGTTTATCAGGCGGGGGATGGGATGAGCAGTTCTTC.

V is TRBV5-1 and J is TRBJ1-4; 8 bases are shared with TRBD1. CDR3 length equals 17 residues. CDR1 and CDR2 from the germline V gene are SGHRS and YFSETQ. Trimming cost V 0 bases and J 6 bases; bases outside gene matches: 10. CDR3: CASSLGDSTGVDEKLFF. The DNA for the CDR3 is TGCGCCAGCAGCTTGGGGGATTCGACAGGGGTGGATGAAAAACTGTTTTTT. The full variable domain, rest sourced from reference TRBV5-1 and TRBJ1-4, is KAGVTQTPRYLIKTRGQQVTLSCSPISGHRSVSWYQQTPGQGLQFLFEYFSETQRNKGNFPGRFSGRQFSNSRSEMNVSTLELGDSALYLCASSLGDSTGVDEKLFFGSGTQLSVL.

This chain links TRBV6-5 with TRBJ2-1, with 10 nucleotides matching TRBD1. Per the germline V gene, CDR1 is MNHEY and CDR2 is SVGAGI. V gave up 3 bases and J gave up 8 bases; unmatched junction bases: 10. There are 16 residues in the CDR3. The CDR3 DNA reads as TGTGCCAGCAGTTATGACGGACAGGGGGATTCCCATGAGCAGTTCTTC. Its protein is CASSYDGQGDSHEQFF.

The chain employs TRBV19 and TRBJ2-7; 10 nucleotides match TRBD2. After removal of 7 bases from V and 6 bases from J, the junction contained 3 bases not matched to a gene. The CDR3 is made up of 12 amino acids. Germline V gene data show CDR1 as LNHDA and CDR2 as SQIVND (reference sequence). The CDR3 loop reads CASTVAGGEQYF. The DNA of the CDR3 is TGTGCCAGTACAGTAGCGGGAGGCGAGCAGTACTTC. Complete variable domain (other parts from reference TRBV19 and TRBJ2-7): DGGITQSPKYLFRKEGQNVTLSCEQNLNHDAMYWYRQDPGQGLRLIYYSQIVNDFQKGDIAEGYSVSREKKESFPLTVTSAQKNPTAFYLCASTVAGGEQYFGPGTRLTVT.

This chain uses TRBV10-3 with TRBJ1-5; no clear D. V lost 2 bases and J 10 bases, leaving 9 bases between the germline ends. CDR1 ENHRY and CDR2 SYGVKD come from the germline V gene. The CDR3 contains 12 residues. CDR3 residues: CAISEPPRPQHF. CDR3 coding DNA: TGTGCCATCAGTGAGCCCCCCCGTCCCCAGCATTTT.

The rearrangement links TRBV5-4 to TRBJ1-1; 8 bases are a match to TRBD1. There are 15 residues in the CDR3. Germline V gene sequence: CDR1 SGHNT, CDR2 YYREEE (reference sequence). V shed 1 base and J 3 bases; nucleotides not matched to a gene: 5. CDR3 loop: CASSLPQGAHTEAFF. Written as DNA, the CDR3 is TGTGCCAGCAGCTTGCCTCAGGGGGCGCACACTGAAGCTTTCTTT.

The chain employs TRBV10-2 and TRBJ2-1, with D maybe TRBD2 (5 bases). CDR3 size: 12 residues. From germline, CDR1 is WSHSY and CDR2 SAAADI. V was clipped by 8 bases and J by 0 bases, with 5 bases between them. The CDR3 region is CASGSSYNEQFF. CDR3 nucleotide sequence: TGCGCCAGCGGGAGCTCCTACAATGAGCAGTTCTTC.

Only one count was recorded for this clone. The chain combines TRBV6-1 with TRBJ2-1; D is ambiguous. Germline-derived CDR1 and CDR2 are MNHNS and SASEGT. CDR3 size: 15 residues. V was cut by 1 base and J by 9 bases, with 16 bases left in between. Here the CDR3 reads CASSEVQRPGAEQFF. CDR3 coding DNA: TGTGCCAGCAGTGAAGTTCAAAGACCGGGTGCTGAGCAGTTCTTC.

This chain uses TRBV19 with TRBJ2-2; the D gene is possibly TRBD1 (6 bases). CDR3 size: 16 residues. V lost 5 bases, J lost 4 bases, and 17 bases lay in between. CDR1 LNHDA and CDR2 SQIVND come from the germline V gene (reference sequence). Here the CDR3 DNA reads TGTGCCAGTAGTCCCAGACAGGTTATGGGCACCGGGGAGCTGTTTTTT. As protein: CASSPRQVMGTGELFF.

J is TRBJ2-3 and V is TRBV3-1 (or the pseudogene TRBV3-2), with TRBD2 matching over 7 bases. Losses at the gene ends were 0 bases for V and 0 bases for J; bases not matched to a gene: 12. Per germline, CDR1 LGHDT and CDR2 YNNKEL (reference sequence). The length of the CDR3 is 19 residues. The CDR3 DNA sequence: TGTGCCAGCAGCCAAGAGGTCCTTCGAAGCGGGGATAGCACAGATACGCAGTATTTT. Its protein product is CASSQEVLRSGDSTDTQYF.

The rearrangement links TRBV2 to TRBJ1-6, with D hard to call. The CDR3 is 9 amino acids. V lost 8 bases to trimming and J lost 10 bases, with 3 bases between them. CDR1 is SNHLY and CDR2 is FYNNEI in the germline V gene. The CDR3 sequence is CASQSPLHF. CDR3 DNA sequence: TGTGCCAGCCAGTCACCCCTCCACTTT.

The chain uses TRBV4-1 and TRBJ2-7, with 8 bases matching TRBD2. CDR1 and CDR2 (germline): MGHRA, YSYEKL. The ends lost 3 bases at V and 2 bases at J; junction bases unmatched: 9. The CDR3 covers 16 residues. Written as DNA, the CDR3 is TGCGCCAGCAGCCAGGTTTATCTAGCGGGCCCCTACGAGCAGTACTTC. Translating it yields CASSQVYLAGPYEQYF.

J is TRBJ1-1 and V is TRBV25-1, with 7 positions matching TRBD1. The CDR3 is made up of 11 amino acids. V lost 8 bases to trimming and J lost 8 bases; unmatched junction nucleotides: 5. Looked up from germline, CDR1 is MGHDK and CDR2 is SYGVNS. The CDR3 spells CASSRQGEAFF. For the CDR3, the DNA is TGTGCCAGCTCCAGACAGGGAGAAGCTTTCTTT.

The chain couples TRBV14 to TRBJ2-7; TRBD1 might be the D (5 bases). CDR1 is SGHDN and CDR2 is FVKESK in the germline V gene. V was pared by 0 bases and J by 7 bases, with 10 bases between. CDR3 length: 13 residues. The CDR3: CASSQDPRTEQYF. CDR3 sequence (DNA): TGTGCCAGCAGCCAAGATCCCCGGACAGAGCAGTACTTC.

This chain connects TRBV10-1 to TRBJ2-2; 9 bases match TRBD1. CDR3 length: 16 residues. Germline trimming cut 7 bases from V and 1 base from J; bases unmatched to any gene: 7. Germline loops: CDR1 WNHNN, CDR2 SYGVQD (reference sequence). For the CDR3, the DNA is TGCGCCAGCATCATAGGGACAGGGATGAACACCGGGGAGCTGTTTTTT. Residues: CASIIGTGMNTGELFF.